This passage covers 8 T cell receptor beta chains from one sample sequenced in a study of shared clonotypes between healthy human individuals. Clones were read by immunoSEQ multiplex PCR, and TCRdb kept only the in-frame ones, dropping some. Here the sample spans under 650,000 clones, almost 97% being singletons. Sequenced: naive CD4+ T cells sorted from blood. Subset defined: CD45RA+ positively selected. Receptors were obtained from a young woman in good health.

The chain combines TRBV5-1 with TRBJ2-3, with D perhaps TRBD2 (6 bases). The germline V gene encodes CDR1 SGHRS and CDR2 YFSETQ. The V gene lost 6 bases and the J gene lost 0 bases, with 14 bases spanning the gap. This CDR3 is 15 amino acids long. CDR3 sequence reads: CASTILAMSTDTQYF. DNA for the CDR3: TGCGCCAGCACCATCCTAGCGATGAGCACAGATACGCAGTATTTT.

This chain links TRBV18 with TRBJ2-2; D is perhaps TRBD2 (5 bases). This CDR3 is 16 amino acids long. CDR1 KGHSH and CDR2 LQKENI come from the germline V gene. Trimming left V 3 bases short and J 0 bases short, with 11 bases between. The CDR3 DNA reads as TGTGCCAGCTCACCCCAGGACTCGACGAACACCGGGGAGCTGTTTTTT. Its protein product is CASSPQDSTNTGELFF.

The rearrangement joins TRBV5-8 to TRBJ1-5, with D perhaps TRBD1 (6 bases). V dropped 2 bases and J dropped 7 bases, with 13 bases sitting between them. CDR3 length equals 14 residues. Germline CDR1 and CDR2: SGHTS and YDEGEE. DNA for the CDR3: TGTGCCAGCAGCTTAGGCCAGGGGTCCCAGCCCCAGCATTTT. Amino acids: CASSLGQGSQPQHF.

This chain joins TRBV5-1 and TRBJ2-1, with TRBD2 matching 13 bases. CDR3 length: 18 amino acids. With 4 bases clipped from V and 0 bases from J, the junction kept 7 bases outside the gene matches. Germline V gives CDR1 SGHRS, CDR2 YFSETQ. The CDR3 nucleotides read TGCGCCAGCAGCCTGGGACTAGCGGGGTTTAGCTCCTACAATGAGCAGTTCTTC. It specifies CASSLGLAGFSSYNEQFF.

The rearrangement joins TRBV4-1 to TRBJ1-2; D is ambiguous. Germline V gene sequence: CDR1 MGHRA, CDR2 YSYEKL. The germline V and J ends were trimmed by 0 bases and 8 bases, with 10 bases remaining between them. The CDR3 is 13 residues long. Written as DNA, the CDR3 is TGCGCCAGCAGCCAAGACCCAGGAACAGGCTACACCTTC. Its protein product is CASSQDPGTGYTF.

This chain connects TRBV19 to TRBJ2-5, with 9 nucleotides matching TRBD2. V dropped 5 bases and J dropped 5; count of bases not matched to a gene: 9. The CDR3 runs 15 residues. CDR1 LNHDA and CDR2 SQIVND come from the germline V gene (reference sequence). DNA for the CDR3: TGTGCCAGTAGTCCCCGCGGGGGGGAGAGGGAGACCCAGTACTTC. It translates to CASSPRGGERETQYF.

CDR3 coding DNA: TGTGCCAGCAGCCCGGGTGTTGGCTATGGCTACACCTTC. Translating it yields CASSPGVGYGYTF. The chain uses TRBV7-9 and TRBJ1-2, with unresolved D. This CDR3 is built from 13 residues. The germline CDR1 and CDR2 sequences are SEHNR and FQNEAQ (reference sequence). Trimming removed 5 bases from V and 4 bases from J, with 11 bases in between.

CDR3 amino acids: CASSPTPGARPYEQYF. In nucleotides, the CDR3 is TGCGCCAGCAGCCCAACGCCCGGAGCCAGACCCTACGAGCAGTACTTC. The chain is built from TRBV5-1 and TRBJ2-7; D is uncertain. V lost 4 bases to trimming and J lost 2 bases, with 19 bases between them. The CDR3 loop spans 16 amino acids. The V gene's germline CDR1 is SGHRS and CDR2 YFSETQ.